This T cell receptor beta chain was recorded in a study of human T cells and chemical hapten exposure. The time point here: patch test 2, 6 weeks after DPC sensitization. Described treatment: therapeutic diphenylcyclopropenone sensitization with weekly scalp DPC. TCRdb analysed the RACE reads with MiXCR anew, one entry per CDR3 protein. The top ten hold 1.5% to 2% of the sample, which has some 57,000 distinct CDR3 sequences, 8.5% to 10% seen once. CDR1 and CDR2 (germline): LGHDT, YNNKEL (reference sequence). Trimming took 2 bases from V and 10 from J; bases not matched to a gene: 4. The CDR3 sequence is 13 residues long.

This chain links TRBV3-1 with TRBJ2-7; 11 bases fit TRBD1. This sequence originates from a woman in her forties or fifties with alopecia areata. Some clones in this sample may be carry-over from other donors' samples. Source: whole blood, taken in connection with sensitization to the hapten diphenylcyclopropenone (DPC). CDR3 nucleotide sequence: TGTGCCAGCAGCCAATTGGACAGGGGGCAACAGTACTTC. This translates into CASSQLDRGQQYF.